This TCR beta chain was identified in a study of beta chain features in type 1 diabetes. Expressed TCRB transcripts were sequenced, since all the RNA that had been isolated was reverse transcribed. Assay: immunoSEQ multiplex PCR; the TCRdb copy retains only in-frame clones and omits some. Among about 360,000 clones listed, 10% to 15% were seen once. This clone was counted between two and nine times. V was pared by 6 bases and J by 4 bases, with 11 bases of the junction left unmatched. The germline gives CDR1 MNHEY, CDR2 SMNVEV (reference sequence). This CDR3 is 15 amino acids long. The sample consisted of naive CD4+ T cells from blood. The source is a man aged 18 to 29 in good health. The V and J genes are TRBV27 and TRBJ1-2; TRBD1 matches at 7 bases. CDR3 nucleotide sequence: TGTGCCAGCAGAGCCCCGGACAGGTGGAGCTATGGCTACACCTTC. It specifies CASRAPDRWSYGYTF.